Listed below are T cell receptor beta chains from one sample, sequenced in a study of cytomegalovirus exposure and HLA in healthy donors. This table comes from immunoSEQ multiplex PCR, and its TCRdb copy is limited to in-frame clones, with some not included. Among 200,000 or so clones listed, around 85% were seen once. The sequencing input was PBMCs. The receptors were sampled from a human donor in good health. The CDR3 runs from the conserved cysteine through the conserved F or W. Each record gives: V gene, J gene, clone size, CDR3 protein. Not every row has a clone size; where given, it reads once, few, many or a size class.

v_call: TRBV10-3
j_call: TRBJ2-5
clone_size: -
cdr3_aa: CAISELAGEETQYF

v_call: TRBV15
j_call: TRBJ2-5
clone_size: -
cdr3_aa: CATSRGLEQETQYF

v_call: TRBV7-2
j_call: TRBJ1-6
clone_size: -
cdr3_aa: CASSTLTGGFNSPLHF

v_call: TRBV5-1
j_call: TRBJ2-1
clone_size: -
cdr3_aa: CASSLGTDSYNEQFF

v_call: TRBV28
j_call: TRBJ2-1
clone_size: -
cdr3_aa: CASSLSRPGNEQFF

v_call: TRBV7-7
j_call: TRBJ2-2
clone_size: -
cdr3_aa: CASSLAGGIETGELFF

v_call: TRBV10-3
j_call: TRBJ1-4
clone_size: -
cdr3_aa: CAISESTSNEKLFF

v_call: TRBV4-3
j_call: TRBJ2-7
clone_size: -
cdr3_aa: CASSQGLAGGPYEQYF

v_call: TRBV7-9
j_call: TRBJ1-1
clone_size: -
cdr3_aa: CANSLWGTGNTEAFF

v_call: TRBV7-8
j_call: TRBJ2-5
clone_size: -
cdr3_aa: CASSSVAGVGLETQYF

v_call: TRBV5-4
j_call: TRBJ2-3
clone_size: -
cdr3_aa: CASSYPAGGTDTQYF

v_call: TRBV5-4
j_call: TRBJ2-5
clone_size: few
cdr3_aa: CASSSAGQRTLQETQYF

v_call: TRBV29-1
j_call: TRBJ2-5
clone_size: -
cdr3_aa: CSVGGYGLETQYF

v_call: TRBV27
j_call: TRBJ1-4
clone_size: -
cdr3_aa: CASSSNRATNEKLFF

v_call: TRBV30
j_call: TRBJ1-3
clone_size: -
cdr3_aa: CAWGQGGNTIYF

v_call: TRBV6-1
j_call: TRBJ2-1
clone_size: -
cdr3_aa: CASSEPGGSENEQFF

v_call: TRBV6-6
j_call: TRBJ1-5
clone_size: few
cdr3_aa: CASRTRQSDQPQHF

v_call: TRBV19
j_call: TRBJ2-7
clone_size: -
cdr3_aa: CASSIGAGYSYEQYF

v_call: TRBV30
j_call: TRBJ1-1
clone_size: -
cdr3_aa: CAWSVLGNTEAFF

v_call: TRBV5-4
j_call: TRBJ1-1
clone_size: few
cdr3_aa: CALQKGAKTEAFF

v_call: TRBV6-4
j_call: TRBJ2-1
clone_size: few
cdr3_aa: CASSEKLAGDDEQFF

v_call: TRBV18
j_call: TRBJ2-5
clone_size: -
cdr3_aa: CASSLQFGGTQETQYF

v_call: TRBV4-3
j_call: TRBJ2-5
clone_size: once
cdr3_aa: CASSQDPTGEETQYF

v_call: TRBV2
j_call: TRBJ2-7
clone_size: -
cdr3_aa: CASSDWDRVREQYF

v_call: TRBV2
j_call: TRBJ2-7
clone_size: once
cdr3_aa: CASSERSQQYF

v_call: TRBV2
j_call: TRBJ1-5
clone_size: -
cdr3_aa: CASRHRGGDQPQHF

v_call: TRBV29-1
j_call: TRBJ1-4
clone_size: -
cdr3_aa: CSVQDRGHLTNEKLFF

v_call: TRBV28
j_call: TRBJ2-2
clone_size: -
cdr3_aa: CASSFGTGVNTGELFF

v_call: TRBV28
j_call: TRBJ1-2
clone_size: -
cdr3_aa: CASSRGQGGYGYTF

v_call: TRBV5-1
j_call: TRBJ2-7
clone_size: -
cdr3_aa: CASSWGDSTGEQYF

v_call: TRBV5-1
j_call: TRBJ1-2
clone_size: -
cdr3_aa: CASRLVEVKGGYTF

v_call: TRBV15
j_call: TRBJ2-1
clone_size: few
cdr3_aa: CATSRLAGESHEQFF

v_call: TRBV13
j_call: TRBJ1-5
clone_size: -
cdr3_aa: CASSGQGPRNQPQHF

v_call: TRBV19
j_call: TRBJ2-7
clone_size: -
cdr3_aa: CASSVGSRDEQYF

v_call: TRBV7-9
j_call: TRBJ2-1
clone_size: -
cdr3_aa: CASSSHWTKNEQFF

v_call: TRBV2
j_call: TRBJ1-3
clone_size: once
cdr3_aa: CASSARQGAAGNTIYF

v_call: TRBV5-4
j_call: TRBJ2-1
clone_size: once
cdr3_aa: CASSLLTSGTYNEQFF

v_call: TRBV9
j_call: TRBJ2-7
clone_size: -
cdr3_aa: CASSETSGRWGEQYF

v_call: TRBV5-1
j_call: TRBJ2-2
clone_size: few
cdr3_aa: CASSFGRGGAGELFF

v_call: TRBV11-2
j_call: TRBJ2-4
clone_size: -
cdr3_aa: CASSLDGGAAKNIQYF

v_call: TRBV27
j_call: TRBJ2-7
clone_size: -
cdr3_aa: CASSFAGGSYEQYF

v_call: TRBV7-9
j_call: TRBJ2-1
clone_size: -
cdr3_aa: CASSRADYSGSYEQFF

v_call: TRBV7-2
j_call: TRBJ1-1
clone_size: once
cdr3_aa: CASTKALRGLTEAFF

v_call: TRBV19
j_call: TRBJ1-2
clone_size: -
cdr3_aa: CASSLTGNGYTF